The next 30 T cell receptor beta chains were all read from a single sample in a study of shared clonotypes between healthy human individuals. TCRdb keeps only in-frame clones here, not all; method: immunoSEQ multiplex PCR. This table has some 2.3 million clones, more than 85% appearing once. Sequences were obtained from naive CD4+ T cells from PBMCs. Documented subset: CD45RA+ positively selected. These receptors were obtained from a man aged 18 to 29 in good health. Some clones in this sample may be carry-over from other donors' samples.

CDR3: CASSLAFGGRATGELFF. CDR3 sequence (DNA): TGTGCCAGCAGCTTAGCGTTTGGCGGGAGGGCCACCGGGGAGCTGTTTTTT. This chain joins TRBV7-8 and TRBJ2-2, with 9 bases that match TRBD2. V dropped 0 bases and J dropped 4; count of bases not matched to a gene: 6. In germline, CDR1 is SGHVS, CDR2 FQNEAQ. This CDR3 comprises 17 residues.

The genes are TRBV18 and TRBJ1-1; D uncertain. This CDR3 has 14 amino acids. Germline values: CDR1 KGHSH, CDR2 LQKENI. V lost 6 bases and J 2 bases, leaving 13 bases between the germline ends. DNA for the CDR3: TGTGCCAGCTCCCCCGTCGAGCCTAACACTGAAGCTTTCTTT. Translating it yields CASSPVEPNTEAFF.

The V gene is TRBV18, the J gene TRBJ2-6; D call uncertain. This CDR3 has 16 amino acids. Trimming removed 2 bases from V and 0 bases from J, with 8 bases in between. The germline CDR1 and CDR2 sequences are KGHSH and LQKENI. The DNA of the CDR3 is TGTGCCAGCTCACCAGTAGTAGCCTCTGGGGCCAACGTCCTGACTTTC. Encoded protein: CASSPVVASGANVLTF. Full variable domain (outside the CDR3, taken from reference TRBV18 and TRBJ2-6): NAGVMQNPRHLVRRRGQEARLRCSPMKGHSHVYWYRQLPEEGLKFMVYLQKENIIDESGMPKERFSAEFPKEGPSILRIQQVVRGDSAAYFCASSPVVASGANVLTFGAGSRLTVL.

A single count supports this clone. This chain's CDR3 is CASSLFGFIAPFF. CDR3 bases: TGTGCCAGCAGTTTATTTGGTTTTATAGCGCCGTTCTTC. The gene calls are TRBV28 and TRBJ2-1; weak D call: TRBD2 (5 bases). The V end was cut by 1 base, the J end by 15 bases, with 16 bases between. The germline CDR1 and CDR2 sequences are MDHEN and SYDVKM. The length of the CDR3 is 13 residues.

The chain carries TRBV11-2 and TRBJ2-2; D is perhaps TRBD1 (5 bases). Germline values: CDR1 SGHAT, CDR2 FQNNGV. V was shortened by 7 bases and J by 5 bases, with 20 bases between the two germline ends. This CDR3 contains 16 residues. CDR3 nucleotides: TGTGCCAGCATCTCCTTCGAGCAGGGAAGGACCGGGGAGCTGTTTTTT. Translation: CASISFEQGRTGELFF.

This clone was picked up one time. CDR3 region: CASKDWAGNTEAFF. CDR3 sequence (DNA): TGTGCCAGCAAAGACTGGGCGGGGAACACTGAAGCTTTCTTT. V is TRBV5-4 and J is TRBJ1-1, with unresolved D. Per germline, CDR1 SGHNT and CDR2 YYREEE (reference sequence). This CDR3 is 14 amino acids long. The V end lost 6 bases, the J end lost 1 base, and 13 bases lay between the germline ends. The whole variable domain, filled in from reference TRBV5-4 and TRBJ1-1, reads ETGVTQSPTHLIKTRGQQVTLRCSSQSGHNTVSWYQQALGQGPQFIFQYYREEENGRGNFPPRFSGLQFPNYSSELNVNALELDDSALYLCASKDWAGNTEAFFGQGTRLTVV.

J is TRBJ1-2 and V is TRBV5-4; D gene ambiguous. Germline values: CDR1 SGHNT, CDR2 YYREEE (reference sequence). There are 14 residues in the CDR3. Trimming removed 5 bases from V and 0 bases from J, with 11 bases in between. This CDR3 reads CASSKSTANYGYTF. The CDR3 DNA reads TGTGCCAGCAGTAAGAGCACCGCTAACTATGGCTACACCTTC.

The chain joins TRBV5-6 to TRBJ2-7, with D maybe TRBD1 (5 bases). The CDR3 runs to 15 residues. CDR1 is SGHDT and CDR2 is YYEEEE in the germline V gene. V lost 4 bases and J lost 2, with 16 bases in between. The CDR3 DNA sequence: TGTGCCAGCAGCCCCAACCGGCAGGGCCCCTACGAGCAGTACTTC. Amino acid sequence: CASSPNRQGPYEQYF.

V and J are TRBV6-1 and TRBJ2-4; 7 bases match TRBD2. J was trimmed by 7 bases and V by 4 bases; bases with no gene match: 7. Germline CDR1 reads MNHNS; CDR2 reads SASEGT. This CDR3 comprises 14 residues. The CDR3 bases are TGTGCCAGCAGTGGAGAGCGGGGAGTCAACATTCAGTACTTC. It is translated as CASSGERGVNIQYF.

The chain joins TRBV29-1 to TRBJ2-5; unclear D gene. The J call could be wrong; TRBJ2-7 is a better fit for the DNA end. CDR3 length: 12 residues. Per the germline V gene, CDR1 is SQVTM and CDR2 is ANQGSEA. The CDR3 DNA sequence: TGCAGCGTTGCTAGGGAACCCTACGAGCAGTACTTC. Translating it yields CSVAREPYEQYF.

The chain combines TRBV11-3 with TRBJ2-1, with D perhaps matching TRBD1 (6 bases). Germline values: CDR1 SGHNT, CDR2 YENEEA. This CDR3 spans 15 amino acids. The V end was cut by 4 bases, the J end by 6 bases, with 16 bases between. The CDR3 nucleotides are TGTGCCAGCAGCTCACTACAGGGTAAACCCAATGAGCAGTTCTTC. Its protein is CASSSLQGKPNEQFF.

The chain is built from TRBV18 and TRBJ2-7; possible D gene TRBD1, 5 bases. This CDR3 has 14 amino acids. Trimming stripped 10 bases from V and 0 bases from J, with 16 bases between. Germline lookup yields CDR1 KGHSH and CDR2 LQKENI. CDR3 residues: CATSWGSNSYEQYF. DNA of the CDR3: TGTGCCACCTCCTGGGGCAGCAACTCCTACGAGCAGTACTTC.

The chain links TRBV6-1 to TRBJ2-7; either TRBD1 or TRBD2 may fit D (5 bases each). The germline CDR1 and CDR2 sequences are MNHNS and SASEGT. This CDR3 comprises 14 residues. Trimming took 3 bases from V and 0 from J, leaving 9 bases between them. The DNA of the CDR3 is TGTGCCAGCAGTGACGGGGCCAGCTCCTACGAGCAGTACTTC. This gives the protein CASSDGASSYEQYF.

This rearrangement joins TRBV5-5 to TRBJ2-7, with a tentative D call TRBD2 (6 bases). This CDR3 contains 15 residues. V gave up 3 bases and J gave up 2 bases, with 15 bases separating them. Germline assignment: CDR1 SGHKS and CDR2 YYEKEE (reference sequence). CDR3 nucleotides: TGTGCCAGCAGCTACATCGGGGGACTCGCCTACGAGCAGTACTTC. It yields the protein CASSYIGGLAYEQYF.

This sequence joins TRBV18 and TRBJ2-7; D is unresolved. This CDR3 comprises 13 residues. The V and J ends lost 0 bases and 7 bases respectively, with 10 bases between them. The germline V gene encodes CDR1 KGHSH and CDR2 LQKENI. The CDR3 spells CASSPPGPREQYF. The CDR3, as DNA: TGTGCCAGCTCACCACCGGGCCCCAGGGAGCAGTACTTC.

The chain combines TRBV5-6 with TRBJ2-7, with D possibly matching TRBD1 (5 bases). The V end lost 0 bases, the J end lost 2 bases, and 15 bases lay between the germline ends. The germline V gene has CDR1 SGHDT and CDR2 YYEEEE. The CDR3 consists of 16 residues. For the CDR3, the DNA is TGTGCCAGCAGCTTGGTGTACGCAGGGCTCACCTACGAGCAGTACTTC. This translates into CASSLVYAGLTYEQYF.

Notes on this clone: Other DNA sequences from this sample encode an identical CDR3 as well. The rearrangement uses TRBV20-1 and TRBJ2-7; D is unclear. Trimming shortened V by 1 base and J by 2 bases, and 3 bases separated the two germline ends. Looked up from germline, CDR1 is DFQATT and CDR2 is SNEGSKA (reference sequence). The CDR3 spans 11 residues. CDR3 sequence reads: CSARVPYEQYF. The CDR3 DNA reads as TGCAGTGCTAGAGTCCCCTACGAGCAGTACTTC.

CDR3 DNA sequence: TGTGCCAGCAGCCACACCGGGGCTACGAGGGGATACAATGAGCAGTTCTTC. It yields the protein CASSHTGATRGYNEQFF. The V and J genes are TRBV11-2 and TRBJ2-1; D may be TRBD1 or TRBD2 (5 bases each). The CDR3 is 17 amino acids. Between the trimmed V and J ends, which lost 5 bases and 4 bases, there was a span of 21 bases. CDR1 SGHAT and CDR2 FQNNGV come from the germline V gene.

The V gene is TRBV19, the J gene TRBJ2-1; tentative D call: TRBD1 (6 bases). Trimming pared 3 bases from V and 4 bases from J, leaving 13 bases between. CDR1 LNHDA and CDR2 SQIVND come from the germline V gene (reference sequence). This CDR3 region has 15 residues. CDR3 bases: TGTGCCAGTAGTATCAGGCCAGGGGAGTACAATGAGCAGTTCTTC. Amino acid sequence: CASSIRPGEYNEQFF.

The chain recombines TRBV7-9 with TRBJ1-2; no firm D call. V shed 5 bases and J shed 6 bases, with 16 bases lying between them. CDR1 SEHNR and CDR2 FQNEAQ come from the germline V gene (reference sequence). This CDR3 region has 14 residues. Here the CDR3 DNA reads TGTGCCAGCAGCCCCCTTCCCAAAGGTGATGGCTACACCTTC. Protein: CASSPLPKGDGYTF.

The gene calls are TRBV18 and TRBJ2-2, with D unclear. Germline V gene data show CDR1 as KGHSH and CDR2 as LQKENI. CDR3 length: 13 amino acids. Between the trimmed V and J ends, which lost 2 bases and 6 bases, there was a span of 7 bases. This chain's CDR3 is CASSPSTAGELFF. In nucleotides, the CDR3 is TGTGCCAGCTCACCAAGTACCGCCGGGGAGCTGTTTTTT.

The chain links TRBV28 to TRBJ2-2; possible D gene TRBD2, 5 bases. Trimming cost V 4 bases and J 7 bases, with 16 bases left between them. The CDR3 loop spans 15 amino acids. In germline, CDR1 is MDHEN, CDR2 SYDVKM. The CDR3 reads CASSWAGGTHGELFF. CDR3 sequence (DNA): TGTGCCAGCAGTTGGGCGGGTGGTACGCACGGGGAGCTGTTTTTT.

The V gene is TRBV5-8, the J gene TRBJ2-2; the match to TRBD1 covers 9 bases. The CDR3 totals 16 residues. V was pared by 4 bases and J by 0 bases, with 4 bases of the junction left unmatched. Germline CDR1 is SGHTS and CDR2 is YDEGEE. The CDR3 DNA follows: TGTGCCAGCAGCCGAGGGACAGGGCCGAACACCGGGGAGCTGTTTTTT. Translated, it gives CASSRGTGPNTGELFF.

This clone was observed a single time. The same CDR3 is also encoded by other DNA sequences in this sample. The chain couples TRBV19 to TRBJ2-3; D remains ambiguous. The V end lost 6 bases, the J end lost 0 bases, and 7 bases lay between the germline ends. The CDR3 loop spans 13 amino acids. Germline V gene data show CDR1 as LNHDA and CDR2 as SQIVND (reference sequence). The CDR3, as DNA: TGTGCCAGTAGGACAACTAGCACAGATACGCAGTATTTT. Its protein product is CASRTTSTDTQYF.

The V gene is TRBV30, the J gene TRBJ1-5; unclear D gene. The V and J ends lost 0 bases and 1 base respectively, with 7 bases between them. Per germline, CDR1 GTSNPN and CDR2 SVGIG (reference sequence). This CDR3 contains 14 residues. The DNA of the CDR3 is TGTGCCTGGAGTGTACTGGGGAGCAATCAGCCCCAGCATTTT. Protein: CAWSVLGSNQPQHF. The full variable domain, with the rest looked up from reference TRBV30 and TRBJ1-5, is SQTIHQWPATLVQPVGSPLSLECTVEGTSNPNLYWYRQAAGRGLQLLFYSVGIGQISSEVPQNLSASRPQDRQFILSSKKLLLSDSGFYLCAWSVLGSNQPQHFGDGTRLSIL.

The chain joins TRBV2 to TRBJ2-3; 15 bases align to TRBD2. From germline, CDR1 is SNHLY and CDR2 FYNNEI. Trimming at V came to 6 bases and at J to 0 bases, leaving 1 base not matched to a gene. There are 16 residues in the CDR3. The CDR3 region is CASRGLAGGSTDTQYF. DNA for the CDR3: TGTGCCAGCAGGGGACTAGCGGGAGGTAGCACAGATACGCAGTATTTT.

As regards this clone: Other nucleotide sequences from this sample produce the same CDR3. The V call is TRBV18, the J call TRBJ2-2, with D unresolved. Germline-derived CDR1 and CDR2 are KGHSH and LQKENI. Between the trimmed V and J ends, which lost 6 bases and 4 bases, there was a span of 6 bases. The CDR3 extends over 12 amino acids. CDR3 bases: TGTGCCAGCTCGCCGTCCACCGGGGAGCTGTTTTTT. It translates to CASSPSTGELFF.

This clone has only one observation. The chain joins TRBV5-8 to TRBJ1-1, with a tentative D call TRBD1 (5 bases). V was trimmed by 4 bases and J by 1 base, leaving 11 bases between them. Per germline, CDR1 SGHTS and CDR2 YDEGEE. The CDR3 length is 14 residues. The CDR3 sequence: CASSRGLQNTEAFF. The CDR3 nucleotides read TGTGCCAGCAGCAGGGGATTACAGAACACTGAAGCTTTCTTT.

This chain connects TRBV7-3 to TRBJ2-1, with no clear D. CDR3 length: 12 amino acids. The V end lost 5 bases, the J end lost 6 bases, and 8 bases lay between the germline ends. Germline-derived CDR1 and CDR2 are SGHTA and FQGTGA. DNA for the CDR3: TGTGCCAGCAGCACCACCTCCAATGAGCAGTTCTTC. Translated, it gives CASSTTSNEQFF.

The chain joins TRBV9 to TRBJ2-7; 9 bases match TRBD1. Unmatched junction bases numbered 9, after V lost 3 bases and J lost 5 bases. Germline V gene sequence: CDR1 SGDLS, CDR2 YYNGEE. CDR3 length: 15 amino acids. CDR3 sequence (DNA): TGTGCCAGCAGCGGTGGTCGTGGGACAGGGCACGAGCAGTACTTC. Translation: CASSGGRGTGHEQYF.